The 24 T cell receptor beta chains below all came from one sample that was sequenced in a study of identical twins (dated by TCRdb to the mid-2010s). The receptor library was made with 5' RACE. The instrument was an Illumina HiSeq 2000. TCRdb redid the processing of the public reads, applying fastp at Q25 and MiXCR, and retained in-frame beta chains. Records with the same CDR3 protein are collapsed into one entry carrying the most frequent genes and DNA. This sample gives under 350,000 distinct CDR3 sequences in total; more than 8% of them show up just once. Roughly 6.4% of the sample is taken by the ten largest. This sample was shared with a second study, whose subject was yellow fever vaccine responses in identical twins.

The sequencing sample was made of CD8+ T cells sorted from blood. The receptor source for this set is a woman under 30 in good health.

This chain links TRBV7-9 with TRBJ2-5; D call uncertain. This CDR3 comprises 17 residues. Germline V gene data show CDR1 as SEHNR and CDR2 as FQNEAQ (reference sequence). V was trimmed by 5 bases and J by 4 bases, leaving 23 bases between them. The CDR3 is CASSDNLGRAKGETQYF. The CDR3 DNA sequence: TGTGCCAGCAGCGACAACCTAGGCAGAGCTAAGGGAGAGACCCAGTACTTC.

The genes are TRBV19 and TRBJ2-3, with 10 nucleotides matching TRBD1. This CDR3 contains 15 residues. Unmatched junction bases numbered 7, after V lost 6 bases and J lost 4 bases. Germline assignment: CDR1 LNHDA and CDR2 SQIVND (reference sequence). As DNA, the CDR3 is TGTGCCAGTAGAAGCGACAGGGGGCAGGCAGATACGCAGTATTTT. Its protein is CASRSDRGQADTQYF. The complete variable domain, with remaining parts taken from reference TRBV19 and TRBJ2-3, reads DGGITQSPKYLFRKEGQNVTLSCEQNLNHDAMYWYRQDPGQGLRLIYYSQIVNDFQKGDIAEGYSVSREKKESFPLTVTSAQKNPTAFYLCASRSDRGQADTQYFGPGTRLTVL.

This clonotype was observed a handful of times. CDR3 in DNA: TGTGCCACCGGACTAGCGAACACCGGGGAGCTGTTTTTT. This encodes CATGLANTGELFF. The chain couples TRBV6-2 or TRBV6-3 to TRBJ2-2, with 7 bases fitting TRBD2. Per germline, CDR1 MNHEY and CDR2 SVGEGT. V lost 10 bases, J lost 0 bases, and 2 bases stayed unmatched. This CDR3 region has 13 residues.

In this sample, this clonotype turned up many times. The genes are TRBV6-2 or TRBV6-3 and TRBJ2-1, with D possibly TRBD2 on 6 matching bases. The CDR3 loop spans 15 amino acids. The V end lost 1 base, the J end lost 6 bases, and 13 bases lay between the germline ends. Germline values: CDR1 MNHEY, CDR2 SVGEGT. CDR3 sequence reads: CASSYLRDSGNEQFF. The CDR3 nucleotides are TGTGCCAGCAGTTACTTACGGGACTCGGGCAATGAGCAGTTCTTC.

There are many counts of this clonotype. The chain links TRBV5-5 to TRBJ2-1; D not certain. The V end was cut by 0 bases, the J end by 9 bases, with 19 bases between. This CDR3 is built from 16 residues. Germline V gene lookup returns CDR1 SGHKS and CDR2 YYEKEE (reference sequence). The CDR3 is CASSLAGLVSTIEQFF. For the CDR3, the DNA is TGTGCCAGCAGCTTGGCCGGGTTAGTGTCCACAATTGAGCAGTTCTTC.

In this sample, this clonotype turned up many times. J is TRBJ2-1 and V is TRBV7-9, with 12 nucleotides matching TRBD2. The CDR3 runs to 16 residues. Unmatched junction bases numbered 5, after V lost 5 bases and J lost 3 bases. The V gene's germline CDR1 is SEHNR and CDR2 FQNEAQ (reference sequence). The CDR3 nucleotides read TGTGCCAGCAGCCCAAGGACTAGCGGGGACTACAATGAGCAGTTCTTC. Residues: CASSPRTSGDYNEQFF.

This clonotype was detected many times. The chain links TRBV20-1 to TRBJ2-3, with a possible D match to TRBD1 (6 bases). This CDR3 is 12 amino acids long. Per germline, CDR1 DFQATT and CDR2 SNEGSKA (reference sequence). CDR3 nucleotides: TGCGGGGCTAAGGGGGGCACAGATACGCAGTATTTT. This translates into CGAKGGTDTQYF.

The rearrangement uses TRBV7-9 and TRBJ2-2, with D unclear. The CDR3 runs 13 residues. V was shortened by 5 bases and J by 5 bases, with 9 bases between the two germline ends. Germline CDR1 SEHNR, CDR2 FQNEAQ (reference sequence). CDR3: CASSPEATGELFF. The CDR3, as DNA: TGTGCCAGCAGCCCCGAAGCGACCGGGGAGCTGTTTTTT.

The rearrangement uses TRBV19 and TRBJ1-1; 7 bases match TRBD1. The germline gives CDR1 LNHDA, CDR2 SQIVND (reference sequence). V was clipped by 10 bases and J by 1 base; unmatched bases: 6. The CDR3 spans 13 residues. Written as DNA, the CDR3 is TGTGCCACCCTGAGGGACAGGAACACTGAAGCTTTCTTT. This encodes CATLRDRNTEAFF.

This sequence joins TRBV10-3 and TRBJ1-4; 9 nucleotides line up with TRBD1. Germline loops: CDR1 ENHRY, CDR2 SYGVKD. The CDR3 runs to 16 residues. Trimming cost V 3 bases and J 3 bases; bases outside gene matches: 5. The CDR3 bases are TGTGCCATCAGTGATCCCGGACAGGGGCCTAATGAAAAACTGTTTTTT. This gives the protein CAISDPGQGPNEKLFF.

This clonotype was seen ten or more times. The J gene is TRBJ2-1, the V gene TRBV28; the D gene is possibly TRBD2 (6 bases). Germline V gene sequence: CDR1 MDHEN, CDR2 SYDVKM. V gave up 7 bases and J gave up 10 bases, with 23 bases separating them. The CDR3 totals 15 residues. The CDR3 DNA sequence: TGTGCCAGCAACCCACTAGGTCAGGCGGAGGGGGAGCAGTTCTTC. Amino acids: CASNPLGQAEGEQFF.

This clonotype was recorded many times. CDR3 amino acids: CASSLALDRTGGDYGYTF. CDR3 nucleotides: TGTGCCAGCAGCTTAGCGCTTGATCGGACAGGGGGCGACTATGGCTACACCTTC. The gene calls are TRBV7-2 and TRBJ1-2, with TRBD1 matching over 11 bases. From germline, CDR1 is SGHTA and CDR2 FQGNSA. V shed 0 bases, J shed 3 bases, and the junction held 9 bases outside the gene matches. This CDR3 is built from 18 residues.

The chain has TRBV9 and TRBJ1-2; the D gene is possibly TRBD1 (5 bases). The V gene's germline CDR1 is SGDLS and CDR2 YYNGEE. The V gene lost 4 bases and the J gene lost 4 bases, with 11 bases spanning the gap. The CDR3 is 13 amino acids. CDR3 region: CASSLGEGYGYTF. CDR3 sequence (DNA): TGTGCCAGCAGCCTAGGGGAGGGCTATGGCTACACCTTC.

This clonotype occurred many times. The rearrangement links TRBV5-1 to TRBJ2-1, with D unclear. CDR3 length: 15 amino acids. Trimming took off 0 bases at V and 0 bases at J, with 7 bases between the two ends. Germline V gives CDR1 SGHRS, CDR2 YFSETQ. CDR3 amino acids: CASSLEVGSYNEQFF. The CDR3 DNA is TGCGCCAGCAGCTTGGAGGTTGGCTCCTACAATGAGCAGTTCTTC.

This clonotype was seen at least ten times. This chain connects TRBV10-3 to TRBJ2-5; 11 nucleotides align to TRBD1. V lost 6 bases to trimming and J lost 8 bases; unmatched junction nucleotides: 5. The CDR3 contains 13 residues. Germline CDR1 ENHRY, CDR2 SYGVKD. CDR3 bases: TGTGCCATCAGGGGACAGGGGGACCGTACCCAGTACTTC. Amino acids: CAIRGQGDRTQYF.

Worth noting for this clonotype: No conserved phenylalanine or tryptophan ends this CDR3, so it is likely a read error. The rearrangement links TRBV28 to TRBJ1-5; D uncertain. Germline CDR1 reads MDHEN; CDR2 reads SYDVKM. This CDR3 is built from 12 residues. V lost 3 bases and J 3 bases, leaving 3 bases between the germline ends. CDR3 nucleotide sequence: TGTGCCAGCAGTTTCGTCAATCAGCCCCAGCATGTT. Amino acid sequence: CASSFVNQPQHV.

The gene calls are TRBV4-3 and TRBJ2-3; 10 bases are shared with TRBD2. Germline lookup yields CDR1 LGHNA and CDR2 YSLEER. The CDR3 spans 15 residues. Trimming removed 2 bases from V and 3 bases from J; junction bases left unmatched: 2. The CDR3 region is CASSQRTSGTDTQYF. CDR3 bases: TGCGCCAGCAGCCAACGGACTAGCGGTACAGATACGCAGTATTTT.

This clonotype was counted only a few times. V and J are TRBV20-1 and TRBJ1-5; no reliable D call. V lost 6 bases to trimming and J lost 0 bases, with 12 bases between them. There are 14 residues in the CDR3. CDR1 and CDR2 (germline): DFQATT, SNEGSKA (reference sequence). The CDR3 spells CSARQLYSNQPQHF. DNA for the CDR3: TGCAGTGCGAGACAATTATATAGCAATCAGCCCCAGCATTTT.

This clonotype has more than one count but fewer than ten. This could be a read error, since a much larger clone is one nucleotide away. The V gene is TRBV3-1, the J gene TRBJ2-7; 11 bases map to TRBD1. The CDR3 is made up of 14 amino acids. Germline V gene sequence: CDR1 LGHDT, CDR2 YNNKEL (reference sequence). Written as DNA, the CDR3 is TGTGCCAGCAGCCAAGGGACAGGGGGCTACGGGCAGTACTTC. The encoded protein is CASSQGTGGYGQYF.

The chain couples TRBV28 to TRBJ2-7; 7 bases align to TRBD1. J lost 3 bases, V lost 6 bases, and 5 bases had no gene match. The length of the CDR3 is 13 residues. Germline V gene sequence: CDR1 MDHEN, CDR2 SYDVKM. This CDR3 is CASSTTGYYEQYF. The CDR3 DNA is TGTGCCAGCAGCACGACAGGGTACTACGAGCAGTACTTC.

The chain has TRBV10-3 and TRBJ2-7; 11 bases fit TRBD2. V shed 4 bases, J shed 1 base, and the junction held 6 bases outside the gene matches. Germline-derived CDR1 and CDR2 are ENHRY and SYGVKD. This CDR3 region has 16 residues. The CDR3 coding sequence is TGTGCCATCAGTGCCAACCTAGCGGGAGGATCCTACGAGCAGTACTTC. This encodes CAISANLAGGSYEQYF.

The table lists this clonotype with a few counts. The chain recombines TRBV7-2 with TRBJ2-5; 9 nucleotides match TRBD1. This CDR3 is 14 amino acids long. CDR1 SGHTA and CDR2 FQGNSA come from the germline V gene. J was trimmed by 5 bases and V by 4 bases; bases with no gene match: 5. CDR3 bases: TGTGCCAGCAGCTACAGGGGGCGAGGGGAGACCCAGTACTTC. Translated: CASSYRGRGETQYF. Together with reference TRBV7-2 and TRBJ2-5, the CDR3 gives the full variable domain: GAGVSQSPSNKVTEKGKDVELRCDPISGHTALYWYRQSLGQGLEFLIYFQGNSAPDKSGLPSDRFSAERTGGSVSTLTIQRTQQEDSAVYLCASSYRGRGETQYFGPGTRLLVL.

This clonotype has at least ten counts. The gene calls are TRBV3-1 and TRBJ2-1, with D tentatively TRBD2 (6 bases). Germline V gives CDR1 LGHDT, CDR2 YNNKEL (reference sequence). V dropped 1 base and J dropped 2 bases, with 12 bases sitting between them. CDR3 length: 16 amino acids. The CDR3 here is CASSQALEGPYNEQFF. The DNA of the CDR3 is TGTGCCAGCAGCCAAGCATTGGAGGGACCCTACAATGAGCAGTTCTTC.

This clonotype has ten or more counts. V gene TRBV4-3 combines with J gene TRBJ2-3; 11 bases are shared with TRBD2. CDR3 length: 17 residues. Germline V gene sequence: CDR1 LGHNA, CDR2 YSLEER. V lost 2 bases, J lost 2 bases, and 6 bases stayed unmatched. The CDR3 sequence: CASSQMGLADDTDTQYF. As DNA, the CDR3 is TGCGCCAGCAGCCAAATGGGACTAGCGGACGACACAGATACGCAGTATTTT.